This T cell receptor beta chain was captured in a study of shared clonotypes between healthy human individuals. Study-wide points: It was anticipated that sequencing depth would influence how many clonotypes donors shared. Sampling involved blood alone; tissue repertoires likely differ.

The CDR3 has 18 amino acids. CDR1 and CDR2 from the germline V gene are SEHNR and FQNEAQ (reference sequence). V was pared by 6 bases and J by 0 bases, with 14 bases of the junction left unmatched. The genomic DNA of each subset was split evenly across several immunoSEQ plates. The repertoire was sequenced with immunoSEQ multiplex PCR; TCRdb's copy has only in-frame clones and lacks some. The sample lists hundreds of thousands of clones; 70% to 80% were seen once. With regard to this clone: The antigen remains unidentified.

Genomic DNA from unsorted samples was obtained from around 88 million PBMCs (per sample). V and J are TRBV7-9 and TRBJ1-3; 7 bases are shared with TRBD1. The specimen sequenced was PBMCs. The TCR originated in a woman in her thirties or forties in good health. Some clones in this sample may be carry-over from other donors' samples. The CDR3 sequence: CASSRTTGDLSSGNTIYF. The CDR3 nucleotides read TGTGCCAGCAGTCGCACAACAGGGGACTTAAGCTCTGGAAACACCATATATTTT.